This T cell receptor beta chain was identified during a study of blood T cell repertoires in COVID-19. Study-wide context: Acute and convalescent COVID-19 samples came from the United States, Italy and Spain. Sources were T cells, B-cell-depleted T cells, or PBMCs; the material itself was cDNA or gDNA.

The germline V gene has CDR1 MGHRA and CDR2 YSYEKL. Between the trimmed V and J ends, which lost 0 bases and 10 bases, there was a span of 10 bases. The CDR3 runs 13 residues. Methods used by the authors: The authors estimated nucleated cell counts from reference gene primer amplification. Clones were sequenced by immunoSEQ multiplex PCR, and TCRdb holds only the in-frame ones, with some missing. The DNA was the basis for D and trimming; V, J and clone size are from that table. The sample consists of around 70,000 clones, roughly 80% of them appearing once. Sample: peripheral blood. The source is a man aged 70 or older who had recovered from COVID-19. The chain joins TRBV4-1 to TRBJ2-1; tentative D call: TRBD1 (5 bases). This CDR3 is CASSQDREGEQFF. As DNA, the CDR3 is TGCGCCAGCAGCCAAGACAGGGAAGGGGAGCAGTTCTTC.